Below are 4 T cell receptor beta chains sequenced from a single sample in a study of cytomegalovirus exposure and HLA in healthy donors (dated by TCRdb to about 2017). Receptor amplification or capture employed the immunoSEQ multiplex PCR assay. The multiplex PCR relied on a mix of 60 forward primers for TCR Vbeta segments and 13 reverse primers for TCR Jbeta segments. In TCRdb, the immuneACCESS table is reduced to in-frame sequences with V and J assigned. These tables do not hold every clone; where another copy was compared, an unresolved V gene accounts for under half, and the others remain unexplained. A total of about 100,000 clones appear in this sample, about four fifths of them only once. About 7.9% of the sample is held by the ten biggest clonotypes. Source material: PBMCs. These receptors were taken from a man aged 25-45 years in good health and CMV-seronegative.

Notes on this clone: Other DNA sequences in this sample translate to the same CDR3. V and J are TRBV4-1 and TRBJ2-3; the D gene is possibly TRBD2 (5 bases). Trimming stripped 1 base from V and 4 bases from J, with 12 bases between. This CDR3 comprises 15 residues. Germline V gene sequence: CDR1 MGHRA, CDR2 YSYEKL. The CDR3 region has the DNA TGCGCCAGCAGCCAAGGAACGGTTAGCGCAGATACGCAGTATTTT. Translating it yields CASSQGTVSADTQYF.

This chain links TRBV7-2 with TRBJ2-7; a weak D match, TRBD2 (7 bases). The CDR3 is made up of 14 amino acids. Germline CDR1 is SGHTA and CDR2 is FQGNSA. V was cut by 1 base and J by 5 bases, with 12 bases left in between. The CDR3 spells CASSLGGGADEQYF. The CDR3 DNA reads TGTGCCAGCAGCTTAGGAGGGGGGGCCGACGAGCAGTACTTC.

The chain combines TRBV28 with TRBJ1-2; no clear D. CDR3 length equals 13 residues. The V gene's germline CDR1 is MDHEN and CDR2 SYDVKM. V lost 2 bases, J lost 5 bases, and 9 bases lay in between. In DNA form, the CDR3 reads TGTGCCAGCAGTTTAGGGCCCTCTTATGGCTACACCTTC. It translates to CASSLGPSYGYTF.

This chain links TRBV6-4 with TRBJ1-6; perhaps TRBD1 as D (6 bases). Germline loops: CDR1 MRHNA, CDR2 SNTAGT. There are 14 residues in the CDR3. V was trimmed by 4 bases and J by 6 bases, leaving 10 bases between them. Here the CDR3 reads CASSARGTNSPLHF. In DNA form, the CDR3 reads TGTGCCAGCAGTGCCAGGGGAACTAATTCACCCCTCCACTTT.